Listed here are 12 T cell receptor beta chains from one sample, sequenced in a study of blood T cell repertoires in COVID-19. Using immunoSEQ multiplex PCR, the repertoire was profiled, and TCRdb retains in-frame clones only, with some absent. The data hold approximately 93,000 clones, with roughly 78% observed a single time. Specimen: peripheral blood. These receptors were collected from a woman aged 80 or over with acute or convalescent COVID-19.

The sample holds a few counts of this clone. This sequence joins TRBV10-3 and TRBJ1-2, with D possibly being TRBD1 (5 bases). Germline V gene sequence: CDR1 ENHRY, CDR2 SYGVKD. The germline V and J ends were trimmed by 5 bases and 3 bases, with 16 bases remaining between them. The CDR3 has 15 amino acids. CDR3 sequence (DNA): TGTGCCATCAGTAAAAGCGGGACCGGGGACTATGGCTACACCTTC. Translation: CAISKSGTGDYGYTF.

The chain combines TRBV20-1 with TRBJ2-1; D perhaps matches TRBD1 (5 bases). Germline V gene lookup returns CDR1 DFQATT and CDR2 SNEGSKA (reference sequence). The CDR3 extends over 11 amino acids. This CDR3 reads CSAKGLNEQFF. The CDR3 nucleotides are TGCAGCGCGAAGGGGCTCAATGAGCAGTTCTTC.

This clone appeared once. This chain uses TRBV4-2 with TRBJ1-5; 7 bases fit TRBD1. The V segment lost 6 bases and the J segment 5 bases; nucleotides outside the gene matches: 4. The CDR3 sequence is 13 residues long. Germline V lookup: CDR1 LGHNA, CDR2 YNFKEQ. Written as DNA, the CDR3 is TGTGCCAGCAGTCGCACAGGGGATCAGCCCCAGCATTTT. Amino acid sequence: CASSRTGDQPQHF.

This clone was seen only once. The chain is built from TRBV3-1 (or the pseudogene TRBV3-2) and TRBJ1-1; a weak D match, TRBD1 (5 bases). CDR3 length: 15 amino acids. Trimming removed 0 bases at V and 0 bases at J, with 8 bases between. The germline V gene has CDR1 LGHDT and CDR2 YNNKEL (reference sequence). DNA of the CDR3: TGTGCCAGCAGCCAAGAAGGGGCATTGAACACTGAAGCTTTCTTT. Translation: CASSQEGALNTEAFF.

This clone was seen a single time. The chain links TRBV6-6 to TRBJ1-4, with a tentative D call TRBD1 (5 bases). The V end was cut by 5 bases, the J end by 5 bases, with 9 bases between. Germline loops: CDR1 MNHNY, CDR2 SVGAGI (reference sequence). This CDR3 spans 13 amino acids. The CDR3 region is CASSDAGNEKLFF. CDR3 nucleotide sequence: TGTGCCAGCAGTGACGCAGGGAATGAAAAACTGTTTTTT.

This clone was seen once. V usage is TRBV5-1 and J usage is TRBJ1-1; D possibly corresponds to TRBD1 (5 bases). Per the germline V gene, CDR1 is SGHRS and CDR2 is YFSETQ. This CDR3 has 14 amino acids. The V gene lost 3 bases and the J gene lost 1 base, with 10 bases spanning the gap. The DNA for the CDR3 is TGCGCCAGCAGCTGGGACTCAGCGAACACTGAAGCTTTCTTT. The encoded protein is CASSWDSANTEAFF.

V gene TRBV6-6 combines with J gene TRBJ1-1; 9 bases line up with TRBD1. The length of the CDR3 is 14 residues. With V trimmed by 6 bases and J by 7 bases, 9 bases remained unmatched. Germline-derived CDR1 and CDR2 are MNHNY and SVGAGI (reference sequence). The CDR3 loop reads CASSPGQGRGEAFF. The DNA of the CDR3 is TGTGCCAGCAGCCCGGGACAGGGACGGGGTGAAGCTTTCTTT.

V and J are TRBV5-4 and TRBJ2-3, with TRBD1 identical over 8 bases. J lost 3 bases, V lost 0 bases, and 0 bases had no gene match. Germline V gene lookup returns CDR1 SGHNT and CDR2 YYREEE (reference sequence). CDR3 size: 14 residues. The CDR3 nucleotides read TGTGCCAGCAGCTTGGGGACAGGGACAGATACGCAGTATTTT. Translation: CASSLGTGTDTQYF.

This chain connects TRBV7-2 to TRBJ2-1; TRBD1 is a possible D gene (5 bases). This CDR3 has 15 residues. The ends were cut back, 1 base at V and 3 bases at J, with 10 bases in the middle. In germline, CDR1 is SGHTA, CDR2 FQGNSA. CDR3 nucleotide sequence: TGTGCCAGCAGCTTAGTGGTAGGGGACTACAATGAGCAGTTCTTC. Translating it yields CASSLVVGDYNEQFF.

This sequence joins TRBV5-1 and TRBJ1-5, with 8 bases fitting TRBD1. The CDR3 consists of 16 residues. V was clipped by 4 bases and J by 6 bases; unmatched bases: 12. Germline CDR1 SGHRS, CDR2 YFSETQ. In DNA form, the CDR3 reads TGCGCCAGCAGCGCGGATCACCAGGGGGCGGGTCAGCCCCAGCATTTT. This encodes CASSADHQGAGQPQHF.

This clone appeared a few times. The V gene is TRBV9, the J gene TRBJ1-1; 9 nucleotides line up with TRBD1. V trimming: 4 bases; J trimming: 2 bases; junction bases outside the gene matches: 18. There are 19 residues in the CDR3. Germline V gene data show CDR1 as SGDLS and CDR2 as YYNGEE. Here the CDR3 reads CASSSAYGQQGAYNTEAFF. In nucleotides, the CDR3 is TGTGCCAGCAGCTCCGCCTACGGGCAACAGGGGGCGTATAACACTGAAGCTTTCTTT. The full variable domain, rest sourced from reference TRBV9 and TRBJ1-1, is DSGVTQTPKHLITATGQRVTLRCSPRSGDLSVYWYQQSLDQGLQFLIQYYNGEERAKGNILERFSAQQFPDLHSELNLSSLELGDSALYFCASSSAYGQQGAYNTEAFFGQGTRLTVV.

The chain couples TRBV5-1 to TRBJ1-1, with D unresolved. The CDR3 totals 15 residues. V lost 4 bases and J lost 1, with 14 bases in between. Germline V gene lookup returns CDR1 SGHRS and CDR2 YFSETQ. The CDR3 DNA is TGCGCCAGCAGCCGCATCAAAGGAGGGAACACTGAAGCTTTCTTT. Translation: CASSRIKGGNTEAFF.